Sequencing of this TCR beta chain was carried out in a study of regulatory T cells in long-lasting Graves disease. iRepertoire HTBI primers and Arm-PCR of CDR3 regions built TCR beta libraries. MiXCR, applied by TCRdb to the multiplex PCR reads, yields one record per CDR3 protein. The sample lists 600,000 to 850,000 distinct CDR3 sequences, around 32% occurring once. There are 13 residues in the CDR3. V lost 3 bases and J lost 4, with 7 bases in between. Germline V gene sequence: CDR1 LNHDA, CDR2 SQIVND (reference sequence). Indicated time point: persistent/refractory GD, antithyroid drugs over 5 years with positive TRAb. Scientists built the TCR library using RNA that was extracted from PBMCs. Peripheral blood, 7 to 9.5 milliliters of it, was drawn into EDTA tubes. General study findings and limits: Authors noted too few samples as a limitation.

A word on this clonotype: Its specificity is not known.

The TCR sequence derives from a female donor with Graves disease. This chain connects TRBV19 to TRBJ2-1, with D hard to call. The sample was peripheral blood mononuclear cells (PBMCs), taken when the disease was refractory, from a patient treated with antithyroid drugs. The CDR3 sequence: CASSIGRYNEQFF. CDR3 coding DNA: TGTGCCAGTAGTATTGGCCGGTACAATGAGCAGTTCTTC.